Shown below are 9 T cell receptor beta chains from a single sample sequenced in a study of identical twins. TCRdb ran MiXCR on the 5' RACE reads and lists one entry per CDR3 protein. The sample has about 340,000 distinct CDR3 sequences, about 12% seen once; the top ten hold about 7%. These sequences were also reported in another study, on yellow fever vaccine responses in identical twins.

Sequencing was done on a sample of CD8+ T cells sorted from blood. These receptors all come from a young woman in good health.

There are a few counts of this clonotype. The chain joins TRBV7-9 to TRBJ2-5; D may correspond to TRBD1 or TRBD2 (5 bases each). Germline assignment: CDR1 SEHNR and CDR2 FQNEAQ (reference sequence). The CDR3 is 14 amino acids. V was shortened by 1 base and J by 0 bases, with 6 bases between the two germline ends. CDR3 in DNA: TGTGCCAGCAGCTTAGGGGACCACCAAGAGACCCAGTACTTC. It translates to CASSLGDHQETQYF. The full variable domain, rest sourced from reference TRBV7-9 and TRBJ2-5, is DTGVSQNPRHKITKRGQNVTFRCDPISEHNRLYWYRQTLGQGPEFLTYFQNEAQLEKSRLLSDRFSAERPKGSFSTLEIQRTEQGDSAMYLCASSLGDHQETQYFGPGTRLLVL.

This clonotype was observed a handful of times. The chain employs TRBV25-1 and TRBJ2-1; D is possibly TRBD1 (6 bases). V dropped 4 bases and J dropped 3 bases, with 10 bases sitting between them. This CDR3 has 14 amino acids. The germline V gene has CDR1 MGHDK and CDR2 SYGVNS. CDR3 nucleotide sequence: TGTGCCAGCAGTGTAACAGGGCTCTACAATGAGCAGTTCTTC. This sequence encodes CASSVTGLYNEQFF.

The V call is TRBV3-1, the J call TRBJ2-1; 11 bases are shared with TRBD1. Germline CDR1 is LGHDT and CDR2 is YNNKEL (reference sequence). The trim removed 5 bases at V and 8 bases at J, leaving 8 bases unmatched. The CDR3 consists of 15 residues. The CDR3 loop reads CASSNRDRGMDEQFF. CDR3 nucleotide sequence: TGTGCCAGCAGCAACCGGGACAGGGGGATGGATGAGCAGTTCTTC.

V gene TRBV7-9 combines with J gene TRBJ2-3; TRBD2 might be the D (6 bases). CDR1 is SEHNR, CDR2 FQNEAQ, per germline (reference sequence). Trimming removed 5 bases from V and 1 base from J, with 19 bases in between. This CDR3 comprises 17 residues. Here the CDR3 reads CASSARTSGDRTDTQYF. DNA for the CDR3: TGTGCCAGCAGCGCACGGACCTCGGGGGACCGCACAGATACGCAGTATTTT.

This clonotype was seen a few times. This chain connects TRBV11-2 to TRBJ2-7; D not resolved. The CDR3 spans 15 residues. Between the trimmed V and J ends, which lost 3 bases and 0 bases, there was a span of 12 bases. Per germline, CDR1 SGHAT and CDR2 FQNNGV. The DNA for the CDR3 is TGTGCCAGCAGCTTGATTGGCTTTGACTCCTACGAGCAGTACTTC. It codes for CASSLIGFDSYEQYF.

V gene TRBV5-1 combines with J gene TRBJ2-5; D gene ambiguous. V was shortened by 0 bases and J by 0 bases, with 9 bases between the two germline ends. Germline CDR1 and CDR2: SGHRS and YFSETQ. The CDR3 is 15 amino acids. The CDR3 DNA reads as TGCGCCAGCAGCTTGGATGGCGGAAACCAAGAGACCCAGTACTTC. This encodes CASSLDGGNQETQYF.

V is TRBV6-5 and J is TRBJ1-1; 7 nucleotides match TRBD1. Germline assignment: CDR1 MNHEY and CDR2 SVGAGI. Trimming removed 2 bases from V and 4 bases from J; junction bases left unmatched: 10. The CDR3 runs to 16 residues. Written as DNA, the CDR3 is TGTGCCAGCAGTTACGGAGCAGGGGGATTGGGCACTGAAGCTTTCTTT. This codes for CASSYGAGGLGTEAFF.

This clonotype was counted a few times. The J gene is TRBJ2-1, the V gene TRBV2; possibly TRBD1 for D (5 bases). The CDR3 runs to 16 residues. Trimming took off 7 bases at V and 0 bases at J, with 16 bases between the two ends. Germline lookup yields CDR1 SNHLY and CDR2 FYNNEI. CDR3 sequence (DNA): TGTGCCAGCATATTGACAGCCCTGAGCTCCTACAATGAGCAGTTCTTC. This gives the protein CASILTALSSYNEQFF. The full variable domain, with the rest looked up from reference TRBV2 and TRBJ2-1, is EPEVTQTPSHQVTQMGQEVILRCVPISNHLYFYWYRQILGQKVEFLVSFYNNEISEKSEIFDDQFSVERPDGSNFTLKIRSTKLEDSAMYFCASILTALSSYNEQFFGPGTRLTVL.

In its sample, this clonotype was seen a few times. CDR3 residues: CATSDFSGPANTGELFF. The CDR3 DNA reads TGTGCCACCAGTGATTTTTCTGGACCGGCGAACACCGGGGAGCTGTTTTTT. The chain recombines TRBV24-1 with TRBJ2-2; no definite D call. The CDR3 is made up of 17 amino acids. The germline gives CDR1 KGHDR, CDR2 SFDVKD. V dropped 1 base and J dropped 0 bases, with 11 bases sitting between them.